The 6 T cell receptor beta chains given below trace back to one sample, sequenced in a study of PD-1 blockade in classical Hodgkin lymphoma. Produced via immunoSEQ multiplex PCR; TCRdb's table is partial and in-frame only. Among 50,000 or so clones listed, about nine tenths were seen once. Described time point: cycle 4 day 1 (C4D1), after 6 weeks of nivolumab. With no exception, relapse followed autologous stem cell transplantation in all patients, and brentuximab vedotin exposure varied. This specimen consisted of peripheral blood mononuclear cells (PBMCs), obtained before the fourth cycle of nivolumab. The origin of the receptors is a human donor with classical Hodgkin lymphoma.

The chain carries TRBV29-1 and TRBJ2-1, with D uncertain. Germline loops: CDR1 SQVTM, CDR2 ANQGSEA. The V gene lost 2 bases and the J gene lost 5 bases, with 7 bases spanning the gap. This CDR3 contains 12 residues. This CDR3 reads CSVEYYHNEQFF. The CDR3 region has the DNA TGCAGCGTTGAATACTACCACAATGAGCAGTTCTTC.

The chain employs TRBV7-9 and TRBJ2-7; possible D gene TRBD1, 5 bases. Looked up from germline, CDR1 is SEHNR and CDR2 is FQNEAQ (reference sequence). The V gene lost 5 bases and the J gene lost 0 bases, with 11 bases spanning the gap. The CDR3 totals 14 residues. CDR3 sequence (DNA): TGTGCCAGCAGCCCATGGGGCGCCTCCTACGAGCAGTACTTC. This codes for CASSPWGASYEQYF. Full variable domain (remainder filled in from reference TRBV7-9 and TRBJ2-7): DTGVSQNPRHKITKRGQNVTFRCDPISEHNRLYWYRQTLGQGPEFLTYFQNEAQLEKSRLLSDRFSAERPKGSFSTLEIQRTEQGDSAMYLCASSPWGASYEQYFGPGTRLTVT.

The rearrangement uses TRBV19 and TRBJ1-1, with D maybe TRBD1 (6 bases). The ends were cut back, 7 bases at V and 1 base at J, with 13 bases in the middle. Germline V gives CDR1 LNHDA, CDR2 SQIVND (reference sequence). This CDR3 has 14 amino acids. Here the CDR3 reads CASTLGQRNTEAFF. In DNA form, the CDR3 reads TGTGCCAGTACCCTCGGACAGAGGAACACTGAAGCTTTCTTT.

The rearrangement uses TRBV9 and TRBJ2-7; 8 positions match TRBD2. Germline V gene sequence: CDR1 SGDLS, CDR2 YYNGEE. The CDR3 has 16 amino acids. V lost 3 bases to trimming and J lost 2 bases; unmatched junction nucleotides: 10. CDR3 coding DNA: TGTGCCAGCAGCGCGAGGGGGGGGACTAGTGCCTACGAGCAGTACTTC. Protein: CASSARGGTSAYEQYF.

This chain uses TRBV14 with TRBJ1-1; D is unclear. CDR1 is SGHDN and CDR2 is FVKESK in the germline V gene. V lost 6 bases and J 0 bases, leaving 8 bases between the germline ends. The CDR3 is 13 amino acids. As DNA, the CDR3 is TGTGCCAGCAGAAATAGCCTGAACACTGAAGCTTTCTTT. This encodes CASRNSLNTEAFF.

This chain connects TRBV6-5 to TRBJ2-3; 10 bases are shared with TRBD2. V shed 6 bases, J shed 2 bases, and the junction held 5 bases outside the gene matches. This CDR3 has 15 amino acids. The germline V gene has CDR1 MNHEY and CDR2 SVGAGI. Here the CDR3 reads CASRGLAENTDTQYF. DNA for the CDR3: TGTGCCAGCAGAGGACTAGCGGAGAACACAGATACGCAGTATTTT.